This TCR beta chain was obtained from a study of blood T cell repertoires in COVID-19. Study overall: Sites across the United States, Italy and Spain contributed samples from acute and convalescent COVID-19.

Only in-frame clones appear in the TCRdb table, and some are missing; sequencing was by immunoSEQ multiplex PCR. This table has 83,000 or so clones, 60% to 85% appearing once. The sequencing sample was made of peripheral blood. The sequence was collected from a woman older than 75 with acute or convalescent COVID-19.

CDR3 in amino acids: CASSTSGQDYEQYF. CDR3 bases: TGCGCCAGCAGCACCTCGGGACAGGACTACGAGCAGTACTTC. The chain carries TRBV5-1 and TRBJ2-5; 8 positions match TRBD1. Near its end, the DNA agrees better with TRBJ2-7, so the J call may be wrong. This CDR3 is built from 14 residues. Germline CDR1 reads SGHRS; CDR2 reads YFSETQ.